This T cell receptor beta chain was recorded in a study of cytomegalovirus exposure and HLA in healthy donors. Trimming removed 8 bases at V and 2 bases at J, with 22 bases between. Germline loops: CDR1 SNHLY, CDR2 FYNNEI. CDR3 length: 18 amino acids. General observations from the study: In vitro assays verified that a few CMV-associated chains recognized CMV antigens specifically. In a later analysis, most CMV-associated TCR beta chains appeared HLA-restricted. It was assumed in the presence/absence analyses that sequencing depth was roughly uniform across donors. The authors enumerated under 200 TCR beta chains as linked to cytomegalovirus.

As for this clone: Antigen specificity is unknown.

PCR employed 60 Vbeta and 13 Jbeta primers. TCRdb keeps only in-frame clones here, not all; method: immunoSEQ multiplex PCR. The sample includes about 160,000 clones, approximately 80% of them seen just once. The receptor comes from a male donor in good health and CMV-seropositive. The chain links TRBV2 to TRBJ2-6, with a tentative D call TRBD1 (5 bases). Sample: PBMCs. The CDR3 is CASFLWGREGPGANVLTF. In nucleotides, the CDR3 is TGTGCCAGCTTCCTTTGGGGCAGGGAAGGGCCTGGGGCCAACGTCCTGACTTTC.